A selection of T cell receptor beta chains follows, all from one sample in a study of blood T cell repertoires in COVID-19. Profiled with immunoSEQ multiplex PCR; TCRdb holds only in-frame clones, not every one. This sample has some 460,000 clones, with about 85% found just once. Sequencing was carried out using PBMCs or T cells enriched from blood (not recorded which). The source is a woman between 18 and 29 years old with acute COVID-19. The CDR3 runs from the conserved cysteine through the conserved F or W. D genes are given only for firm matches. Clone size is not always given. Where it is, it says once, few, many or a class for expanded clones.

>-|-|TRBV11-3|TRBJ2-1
TGTGCCAGCAGTCGGCAGGGAAGTAATGAGCAGTTCTTC
CASSRQGSNEQFF
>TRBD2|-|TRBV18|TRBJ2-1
TGTGCCAGCTCACCACTTCGGGGGGGTAGCAATGAGCAGTTCTTC
CASSPLRGGSNEQFF
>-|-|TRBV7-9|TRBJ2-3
TGTGCCAGCAGCCCTAGCTCAGATACGCAGTATTTT
CASSPSSDTQYF
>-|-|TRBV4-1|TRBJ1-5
TGCGCCAGCAGCCAAGAGAGACAGTTACTAAATAGCAATCAGCCCCAGCATTTT
CASSQERQLLNSNQPQHF
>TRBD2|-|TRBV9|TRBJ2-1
TGTGCCAGCAGCCCAGGGGGCACTAGCGGGGCTCATGAGCAGTTCTTC
CASSPGGTSGAHEQFF
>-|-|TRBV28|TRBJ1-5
TGTGCCAGCAGTCTTGACACGATCAATCAGCCCCAGCATTTT
CASSLDTINQPQHF
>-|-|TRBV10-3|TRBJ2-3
TGTGCCATCAGCCCGGGACAACATACGCAGTATTTT
CAISPGQHTQYF
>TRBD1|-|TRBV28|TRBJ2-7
TGTGCCAGCAGTTATCAGGGGGTCTCCTACGAGCAGTACTTC
CASSYQGVSYEQYF
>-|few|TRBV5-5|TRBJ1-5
TGTGCCAGCAGCTTGGGTCATGCGGGACAGCCCCAGCATTTT
CASSLGHAGQPQHF
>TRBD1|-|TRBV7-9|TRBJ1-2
TGTGCCAGCAGGGGCACTCCGGGACAGGGGTACTATGGCTACACCTTC
CASRGTPGQGYYGYTF
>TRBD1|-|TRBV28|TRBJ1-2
TGTGCCAGCAGGGATCGGACAGGGAACTATGGCTACACCTTC
CASRDRTGNYGYTF
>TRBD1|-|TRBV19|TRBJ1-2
TGTGCCAGTAGTATATCCCGGACAGGGGGCTATGGCTACACCTTC
CASSISRTGGYGYTF
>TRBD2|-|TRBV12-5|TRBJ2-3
TGTGCTAGTGGTTTTAGCGGGGGTATAGATACGCAGTATTTT
CASGFSGGIDTQYF
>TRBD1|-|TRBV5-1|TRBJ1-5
TGCGCCAGCAGATGGGACAGCTATAGCAATCAGCCCCAGCATTTT
CASRWDSYSNQPQHF
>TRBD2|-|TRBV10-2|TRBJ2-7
TGCGCCAGCAGTCGTAGCGGGGGGACCTACGAGCAGTACTTC
CASSRSGGTYEQYF
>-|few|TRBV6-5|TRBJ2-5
TGTGCCAGCAGCAAAAACCCGACAATCCAAGAGACCCAGTACTTC
CASSKNPTIQETQYF
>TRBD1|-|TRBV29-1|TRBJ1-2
TGCAGCGGCAAGGGACAGAACTATGGCTACACCTTC
CSGKGQNYGYTF
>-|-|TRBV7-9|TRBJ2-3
TGTGCCACCCACGGGAAGCGAATAGAAACGGCAGATACGCAGTATTTT
CATHGKRIETADTQYF
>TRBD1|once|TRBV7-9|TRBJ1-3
TGTGCCAGCAGCCCTAGGACAGGGGATGGAAACACCATATATTTT
CASSPRTGDGNTIYF
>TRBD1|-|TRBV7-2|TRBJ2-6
TGTGCCAGCAGCCAGTGGGACAGGGGGCACTCTGGGGCCAACGTCCTGACTTTC
CASSQWDRGHSGANVLTF
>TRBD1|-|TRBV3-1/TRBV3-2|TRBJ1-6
TGTGCCAGCAGCCAAGTAGGGGGCGAGTCACCCCTCCACTTT
CASSQVGGESPLHF
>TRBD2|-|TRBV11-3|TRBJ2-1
TGTGCCAGCAGCCAAGGGACTAGCGGTTTCAATGAGCAGTTCTTC
CASSQGTSGFNEQFF
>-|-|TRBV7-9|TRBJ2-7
TGTGCCAGCAGCTTAGACAGGGACGAGCAGTACTTC
CASSLDRDEQYF
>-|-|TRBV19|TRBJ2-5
TGTGCCAGTGGGACTTCAGCCCTCACGTACCAAGAGACCCAGTACTTC
CASGTSALTYQETQYF
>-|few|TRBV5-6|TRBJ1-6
TGTGCCTCCCGCGAGGTCAGGGGAAGTTCACCCCTCCACTTT
CASREVRGSSPLHF
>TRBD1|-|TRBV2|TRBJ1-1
TGTGCCAGCAGCCCCGGGACAGGGCACACTGAAGCTTTCTTT
CASSPGTGHTEAFF
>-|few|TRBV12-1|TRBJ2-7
TGTGCCGGCTCTCATTGCGGGACAGGGGACCCATATAGCTCCTACGAGCAGTACTTC
CAGSHCGTGDPYSSYEQYF
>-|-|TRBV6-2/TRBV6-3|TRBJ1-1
TGTGCCAGCAGTTCCCAACCGGGTTCCTGGATTGGCACTGAAGCTTTCTTT
CASSSQPGSWIGTEAFF
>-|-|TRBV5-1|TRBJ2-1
TGCGCCAGCAGCTTGGGGAGGGCTGCGTACAATGAGCAGTTCTTC
CASSLGRAAYNEQFF
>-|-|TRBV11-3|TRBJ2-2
TGTGCCAGCAGCCCCGGACAGCTGCGGGACACCGGGGAGCTGTTTTTT
CASSPGQLRDTGELFF
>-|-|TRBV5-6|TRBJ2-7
TGTGCCAGCAGCTCCTCGATCGGACTGACCTCCTACGAGCAGTACTTC
CASSSSIGLTSYEQYF
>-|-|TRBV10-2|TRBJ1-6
TGCGCCAGCAGTGGAGACAGCGTTAATTCACCCCTCCACTTT
CASSGDSVNSPLHF
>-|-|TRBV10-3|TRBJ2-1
TGTGCCATCAGTGAGTCGAGGGTAAAAGGAGACAATGAGCAGTTCTTC
CAISESRVKGDNEQFF
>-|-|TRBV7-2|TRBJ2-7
TGTGCCAGCAGCCCACAGGTGAACTCCTACGAGCAGTACTTC
CASSPQVNSYEQYF
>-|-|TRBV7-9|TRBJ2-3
TGTGCCAGCAGCTTAGCGGCCCAAACTTGGGAGACGCAGTATTTT
CASSLAAQTWETQYF
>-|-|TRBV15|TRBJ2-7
TGTGCCACCAGCAGAGATAGTAGATCCTACGAGCAGTACTTC
CATSRDSRSYEQYF
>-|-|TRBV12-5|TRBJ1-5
TGTGCTAGTGCTCTTAGTGTAGCGGACGATCAGCCCCAGCATTTT
CASALSVADDQPQHF
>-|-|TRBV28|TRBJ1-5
TGTGCCAGCAGACAATCACTCTTACGTGGGCCGCGGCCCCAGCATTTT
CASRQSLLRGPRPQHF
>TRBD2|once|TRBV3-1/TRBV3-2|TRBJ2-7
TGTGCCAGCAGCCTAGCGGGGGGGCATTACGAGCAGTACTTC
CASSLAGGHYEQYF
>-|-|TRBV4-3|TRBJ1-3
TGCGCCAGCAGCCAAGATAGAGGGCAGTACATAGGAAACACCATATATTTT
CASSQDRGQYIGNTIYF
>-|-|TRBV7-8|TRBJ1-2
TGTGCCAGCAGCTTAGCGATTGGGCAGGGTACCGGCTACACCTTC
CASSLAIGQGTGYTF
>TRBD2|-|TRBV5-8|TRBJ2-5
TGTGCCAGCAGCCCTTGGGGACTAGCGGGGGGGCTGATACAAGAGACCCAGTACTTC
CASSPWGLAGGLIQETQYF
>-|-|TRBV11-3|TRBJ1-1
TGTGCCAGCAGCTTAGCAGGGAACACTGAAGCTTTCTTT
CASSLAGNTEAFF
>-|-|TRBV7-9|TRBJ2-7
TGTGCCAGCAGCCCGTTCCGGTCCTACGAGCAGTACTTC
CASSPFRSYEQYF
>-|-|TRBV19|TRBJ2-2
TGTGCCAGTAGTCCGAGGGCCGGGGAGCTGTTTTTT
CASSPRAGELFF
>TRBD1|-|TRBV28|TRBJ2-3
TGTGCCAGCACCCAGTCCGACAGGGGAAGCACAGATACGCAGTATTTT
CASTQSDRGSTDTQYF
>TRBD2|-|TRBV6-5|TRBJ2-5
TGTGCCAGCACCGCGGGGGGGCGGGAGACCCAGTACTTC
CASTAGGRETQYF
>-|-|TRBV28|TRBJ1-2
TGTGCCAGCAGTTTGAAGGGGTATGGCTACACCTTC
CASSLKGYGYTF
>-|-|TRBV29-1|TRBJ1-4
TGCAGCGTTGCTTATCAGGGTGGTGAAAAACTGTTTTTT
CSVAYQGGEKLFF
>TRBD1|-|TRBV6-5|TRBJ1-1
TGTGCCAGCAGCAGGACAGGGGTGAACACTGAAGCTTTCTTT
CASSRTGVNTEAFF